This T cell receptor (beta chain) was documented in a study of immune cell composition in non-small cell lung cancer. Findings and limits, study-wide: TIL tumour reactivity correlated with maximal tumour-associated clone frequency in adenocarcinoma. Clones >0.5% enriched in tumour were rarer in adenocarcinoma (around 33%) than squamous (around 75%).

Clones were sequenced by immunoSEQ multiplex PCR, and TCRdb holds only the in-frame ones, with some missing. The table records 5,500 to 7,500 clones, roughly 70% of them present only once. In the case of this clone: Its antigen remains unknown.

Germline CDR1 reads SNHLY; CDR2 reads FYNNEI. Trimming cost V 7 bases and J 0 bases, with 11 bases left between them. The CDR3 is 14 amino acids. This receptor was identified in a human donor with non-small cell lung cancer. Material: lung tumor tissue. The chain recombines TRBV2 with TRBJ2-3; TRBD2 might be the D (5 bases). CDR3 region: CASTSGDSTDTQYF. The DNA of the CDR3 is TGTGCCAGCACTTCCGGGGATAGCACAGATACGCAGTATTTT.